The clone carrying this TCR beta chain was seen a few times. V was clipped by 5 bases and J by 1 base, with 14 bases between them. The CDR3 is made up of 16 amino acids. TCRdb re-called the RT-PCR reads through MiXCR, storing one row per CDR3 protein. The data contain just under 550,000 distinct CDR3 sequences, approximately 20% of them singletons. The data originate from a study of response to subunit inactivated influenza vaccine. These data also formed part of another study, on T cells expressing NK-cell markers. That paper notes: UMI-tagged 5'RACE template switching yielded the TCR beta cDNA.

The source material was CD4+ T cells sorted from PBMCs, sampled roughly 12 days after vaccination. The V and J genes are TRBV12-3 or TRBV12-4 and TRBJ2-2; D unclear. The sequence was collected from a man between 50 and 59 years old who received an inactivated influenza vaccine. The CDR3 loop reads CASSPWTKLNTGELFF. The CDR3 coding sequence is TGTGCCAGCAGTCCGTGGACCAAACTGAACACCGGGGAGCTGTTTTTT.